This note documents a single TCR beta chain sequence. This specimen belongs to a study of OX40 agonist ivuxolimab in advanced cancers. Sequenced by immunoSEQ multiplex PCR; TCRdb stores in-frame clones only, minus some. The sample holds tens of thousands of clones, roughly 84% seen once. Germline lookup yields CDR1 SQVTM and CDR2 ANQGSEA. Trimming pared 4 bases from V and 2 bases from J, leaving 7 bases between. The CDR3 has 12 residues. Here the sequenced sample was CD4+ or CD8+ T cells sorted from blood, taken in a trial of the OX40 agonist ivuxolimab. This TCR derives from an adult with an advanced solid tumor such as melanoma, head and neck, liver or kidney cancer. The chain uses TRBV29-1 and TRBJ2-3, with D hard to call. CDR3 nucleotide sequence: TGCAGCGTTGGCGAGAACACAGATACGCAGTATTTT. It encodes CSVGENTDTQYF.